This entry concerns a single TCR beta chain. The antigen is not known. Amplification used 60 Vbeta primers and 13 Jbeta primers. TCRdb's table, derived via immunoSEQ multiplex PCR, lists solely in-frame clones and lacks some. The sample consists of over 130,000 clones, approximately 79% of them appearing once. This record comes from a study of cytomegalovirus exposure and HLA in healthy donors. Study summary: Earlier, 110 million or so unique TCR beta sequences were recovered from about 200 million T cells by an analysis.

Study observations and caveats: Owing to their indistinguishability, certain V segments, notably TRBV6-2 and TRBV6-3, were excluded. When analyzed later, the rates of TCR association showed variation by HLA locus, with DRB1 the most and HLA-C the fewest.

V lost 1 base and J lost 0, with 7 bases in between. Per germline, CDR1 MNHNS and CDR2 SASEGT. This CDR3 region has 15 residues. The sequenced material came from PBMCs. The V gene is TRBV6-1, the J gene TRBJ1-5; D not resolved. The clonotype was recovered from a middle-aged man in good health and CMV-seropositive. The CDR3 reads CASSEEQYSNQPQHF. In DNA, the CDR3 is TGTGCCAGCAGTGAAGAACAGTATAGCAATCAGCCCCAGCATTTT.